A single sample is the source of the 13 T cell receptor beta chains below, sequenced in a study of pediatric ulcerative colitis. Assay: immunoSEQ multiplex PCR; the TCRdb copy retains only in-frame clones and omits some. This table has 30,000 to 35,000 clones, 81% appearing once. The rectum was sampled with one to two pinch biopsies at colonoscopy. The sample consisted of gut tissue. The receptors originated from a boy between 10 and 17 years old with mild ulcerative colitis.

The chain combines TRBV5-8 with TRBJ1-2; possibly TRBD1 for D (6 bases). The germline V gene has CDR1 SGHTS and CDR2 YDEGEE. CDR3 length equals 13 residues. Deletions cut 3 bases from V and 6 bases from J, with 12 bases between. CDR3 DNA: TGTGCCAGCAGCTGGGGGCCCGTTGATGGCTACACCTTC. It specifies CASSWGPVDGYTF.

The J gene is TRBJ2-7, the V gene TRBV6-6; D possibly matches TRBD1 or TRBD2 (5 bases each). This CDR3 region has 14 residues. CDR1 and CDR2 (germline): MNHNY, SVGAGI (reference sequence). Deletions cut 6 bases from V and 0 bases from J, with 12 bases between. CDR3 DNA: TGTGCCAGCAGGCCCGGGACGACCTCCTACGAGCAGTACTTC. Protein sequence: CASRPGTTSYEQYF.

The chain is built from TRBV19 and TRBJ1-2; the match to TRBD1 covers 8 bases. V trimming: 7 bases; J trimming: 6 bases; junction bases outside the gene matches: 13. The germline V gene encodes CDR1 LNHDA and CDR2 SQIVND (reference sequence). This CDR3 comprises 15 residues. This CDR3 is CASIHRTGPYDGYTF. As DNA, the CDR3 is TGTGCCAGTATCCATCGGACAGGGCCTTATGATGGCTACACCTTC.

The genes are TRBV7-2 and TRBJ2-3; the D is unclear. The germline V gene encodes CDR1 SGHTA and CDR2 FQGNSA. V was pared by 0 bases and J by 2 bases, with 15 bases between. CDR3 length equals 17 residues. CDR3 amino acids: CASSLAPLGSYTDTQYF. In nucleotides, the CDR3 is TGTGCCAGCAGCTTAGCCCCATTGGGTTCCTACACAGATACGCAGTATTTT.

This chain joins TRBV5-6 and TRBJ2-7, with 8 bases aligning to TRBD1. This CDR3 has 16 residues. In germline, CDR1 is SGHDT, CDR2 YYEEEE. With V trimmed by 4 bases and J by 4 bases, 13 bases remained unmatched. The CDR3 nucleotides are TGTGCCAGCAGCGCCCACCCCGGGACAGGCCCTTACGAGCAGTACTTC. This translates into CASSAHPGTGPYEQYF. Using reference TRBV5-6 and TRBJ2-7 for the parts outside the CDR3, the full variable domain is DAGVTQSPTHLIKTRGQQVTLRCSPKSGHDTVSWYQQALGQGPQFIFQYYEEEERQRGNFPDRFSGHQFPNYSSELNVNALLLGDSALYLCASSAHPGTGPYEQYFGPGTRLTVT.

This clone has only one observation. The rearrangement uses TRBV6-1 and TRBJ2-5, with 15 positions matching TRBD2. The CDR3 totals 15 residues. Germline CDR1 and CDR2: MNHNS and SASEGT. J lost 5 bases, V lost 6 bases, and 4 bases had no gene match. In nucleotides, the CDR3 is TGTGCCAGCAGCGGACTAGCGGGGGGGAGCGAGACCCAGTACTTC. Protein sequence: CASSGLAGGSETQYF.

The chain has TRBV29-1 and TRBJ1-1, with a tentative D call TRBD1 (5 bases). From germline, CDR1 is SQVTM and CDR2 ANQGSEA. Between the trimmed V and J ends, which lost 7 bases and 0 bases, there was a span of 18 bases. This CDR3 region has 15 residues. For the CDR3, the DNA is TGCAGCGCCGGAGCGGGGTGGGGGATGAACACTGAAGCTTTCTTT. Its protein product is CSAGAGWGMNTEAFF.

The sample holds a few counts of this clone. V gene TRBV5-8 combines with J gene TRBJ1-6, with D possibly being TRBD1 (5 bases). The CDR3 contains 14 residues. V lost 1 base and J lost 8, with 10 bases in between. Germline loops: CDR1 SGHTS, CDR2 YDEGEE. This CDR3 is CASSLKGRDSPLHF. The CDR3 DNA is TGTGCCAGCAGCTTGAAGGGGAGGGATTCACCCCTCCACTTT.

J is TRBJ2-1 and V is TRBV15, with D possibly matching TRBD1 (5 bases). The germline gives CDR1 LNHNV, CDR2 YYDKDF (reference sequence). This CDR3 comprises 15 residues. V lost 5 bases to trimming and J lost 5 bases, with 16 bases between them. CDR3 loop: CATSPPGRTHNEQFF. The CDR3 bases are TGTGCCACCAGCCCCCCGGGCAGGACACACAATGAGCAGTTCTTC.

The count of this clone is one. This chain connects TRBV7-6 to TRBJ2-5, with TRBD2 matching 7 bases. CDR1 and CDR2 from the germline V gene are SGHVS and FNYEAQ. The CDR3 is 14 amino acids. The ends lost 5 bases at V and 1 base at J; junction bases unmatched: 4. The CDR3 here is CASSSGLVQETQYF. The CDR3 DNA sequence: TGTGCCAGCAGCAGCGGACTAGTCCAAGAGACCCAGTACTTC.

The chain joins TRBV5-1 to TRBJ2-1, with 7 bases lining up with TRBD1. Germline V gene data show CDR1 as SGHRS and CDR2 as YFSETQ. V was clipped by 3 bases and J by 3 bases; unmatched bases: 6. The CDR3 is made up of 15 amino acids. The CDR3 protein is CASSSRTGNYNEQFF. The CDR3 region has the DNA TGCGCCAGCAGCTCAAGGACAGGTAACTACAATGAGCAGTTCTTC.

In this sample, this clone turned up once. The CDR3 protein is CASSLVWGDEQYF. As DNA, the CDR3 is TGTGCCAGCAGCTTGGTCTGGGGCGACGAGCAGTACTTC. V is TRBV5-6 and J is TRBJ2-7; tentative D call: TRBD1 (5 bases). V was pared by 0 bases and J by 5 bases, with 9 bases between. Germline CDR1 SGHDT, CDR2 YYEEEE. This CDR3 is 13 amino acids long.

The chain couples TRBV6-5 to TRBJ1-2, with 10 bases matching TRBD1. The CDR3 consists of 15 residues. The V gene's germline CDR1 is MNHEY and CDR2 SVGAGI. Trimming removed 2 bases from V and 8 bases from J; junction bases left unmatched: 8. This chain's CDR3 is CASSYRGTGALGYTF. CDR3 DNA sequence: TGTGCCAGCAGTTACAGGGGGACAGGGGCGCTGGGCTACACCTTC.